One sample yielded the 5 T cell receptor beta chains listed below, sequenced in a study of radiotherapy plus CTLA-4 blockade in lung cancer. The assay was immunoSEQ multiplex PCR, and TCRdb's table has in-frame clones only and misses some. The data show 40,000 to 50,000 clones, 75% to 90% seen once. This specimen was peripheral blood, taken from a patient treated with radiotherapy plus ipilimumab. These receptors were obtained from a human donor with non-small cell lung cancer who had stable disease on radiotherapy plus ipilimumab.

The chain has TRBV19 and TRBJ2-1; 7 bases are shared with TRBD2. The junction had 11 bases not matched to a gene; V was cut back by 6 bases and J by 6 bases. Germline V lookup: CDR1 LNHDA, CDR2 SQIVND (reference sequence). The CDR3 covers 15 residues. CDR3 amino acids: CASRPSGAGRNEQFF. As DNA, the CDR3 is TGTGCCAGTAGACCGAGCGGGGCCGGCCGCAATGAGCAGTTCTTC.

In nucleotides, the CDR3 is TGTGCCATCAGGAGGGGACTAGCGGGAGGGCCGGGCACAGATACGCAGTATTTT. Translation gives CAIRRGLAGGPGTDTQYF. This chain links TRBV10-3 with TRBJ2-3; TRBD2 matches 16 bases. Per the germline V gene, CDR1 is ENHRY and CDR2 is SYGVKD. The V segment lost 6 bases and the J segment 1 base; nucleotides outside the gene matches: 7. The CDR3 totals 18 residues.

The CDR3 here is CASSQGQGNYGYTF. CDR3 in DNA: TGCGCCAGCAGCCAAGGACAGGGAAACTATGGCTACACCTTC. The chain couples TRBV10-1 to TRBJ1-2; 8 positions agree with TRBD1. This CDR3 is built from 14 residues. CDR1 is WNHNN and CDR2 is SYGVQD in the germline V gene (reference sequence). J lost 2 bases, V lost 6 bases, and 5 bases had no gene match.

This sequence joins TRBV6-5 and TRBJ2-7; D might be TRBD1 (5 bases). This CDR3 has 16 amino acids. CDR1 and CDR2 from the germline V gene are MNHEY and SVGAGI. V lost 0 bases to trimming and J lost 2 bases, with 14 bases between them. CDR3: CASSYSWQGSPYEQYF. The CDR3 DNA reads as TGTGCCAGCAGTTACTCGTGGCAGGGTTCCCCCTACGAGCAGTACTTC.

CDR3 amino acids: CASSVPGSNTEAFF. DNA of the CDR3: TGCGCCAGCAGTGTACCCGGGAGCAACACTGAAGCTTTCTTT. V and J are TRBV10-2 and TRBJ1-1; D unresolved. V was pared by 4 bases and J by 2 bases, with 11 bases between. The CDR3 runs 14 residues. The V gene's germline CDR1 is WSHSY and CDR2 SAAADI.